These 20 T cell receptor beta chains originate from one sample sequenced in a study of cytomegalovirus exposure and HLA in healthy donors. PCR used 60 Vbeta primers and 13 Jbeta primers. The repertoire was sequenced with immunoSEQ multiplex PCR; TCRdb's copy has only in-frame clones and lacks some. The data hold approximately 220,000 clones, with 60% to 80% observed a single time. Specimen: PBMCs. The receptors were sampled from a man between 18 and 29 years old in good health and CMV-seronegative.

This clone came up a few times. CDR3 protein: CASSPGTGKNQPQHF. CDR3 nucleotides: TGTGCCAGTAGTCCCGGGACAGGAAAGAATCAGCCCCAGCATTTT. This chain joins TRBV19 and TRBJ1-5, with 8 bases fitting TRBD1. The CDR3 is made up of 15 amino acids. Looked up from germline, CDR1 is LNHDA and CDR2 is SQIVND (reference sequence). After removal of 5 bases from V and 4 bases from J, the junction contained 7 bases not matched to a gene.

Regarding this clone: Additional DNA sequences in this sample encode the identical CDR3. This chain uses TRBV29-1 with TRBJ1-1, with 8 bases lining up with TRBD1. Germline values: CDR1 SQVTM, CDR2 ANQGSEA. V gave up 1 base and J gave up 3 bases; unmatched junction bases: 10. The CDR3 length is 16 residues. For the CDR3, the DNA is TGCAGCGTTGAAGCGTCCAGGGGGCAATATGACACTGAAGCTTTCTTT. Translation: CSVEASRGQYDTEAFF.

The chain combines TRBV6-5 with TRBJ2-7, with TRBD2 matching over 8 bases. Germline CDR1 is MNHEY and CDR2 is SVGAGI. The CDR3 is 15 residues long. The V gene end was trimmed by 6 bases and the J gene end by 0 bases; junction bases not matched to a gene: 7. CDR3 region: CASRTSALFSYEQYF. The CDR3 nucleotides read TGTGCCAGCAGGACTAGCGCTCTTTTCTCCTACGAGCAGTACTTC.

This chain links TRBV9 with TRBJ2-7, with D maybe TRBD1 (5 bases). The germline V gene has CDR1 SGDLS and CDR2 YYNGEE. Trimming stripped 1 base from V and 3 bases from J, with 8 bases between. This CDR3 has 13 amino acids. As DNA, the CDR3 is TGTGCCAGCAGCGTAACAGGAGACTACGAGCAGTACTTC. Translating it yields CASSVTGDYEQYF.

The chain couples TRBV9 to TRBJ2-1; D perhaps matches TRBD2 (5 bases). The V end lost 0 bases, the J end lost 6 bases, and 13 bases lay between the germline ends. Germline V gives CDR1 SGDLS, CDR2 YYNGEE. CDR3 length equals 15 residues. In nucleotides, the CDR3 is TGTGCCAGCAGCGTAGTCGTGGGAGCAGGCAATGAGCAGTTCTTC. Translation gives CASSVVVGAGNEQFF.

This rearrangement joins TRBV11-3 to TRBJ2-7; D is ambiguous. V was cut by 7 bases and J by 0 bases, with 22 bases left in between. The CDR3 totals 17 residues. Germline lookup yields CDR1 SGHNT and CDR2 YENEEA. The CDR3, as DNA: TGTGCCAGCACGCAACTTCGAGGAGCCGCTAGCTCCTACGAGCAGTACTTC. It is translated as CASTQLRGAASSYEQYF.

V gene TRBV10-3 combines with J gene TRBJ1-5, with 11 bases aligning to TRBD1. J gave up 4 bases and V 6 bases, and 5 bases lay outside the gene matches. Germline V gene data show CDR1 as ENHRY and CDR2 as SYGVKD. This CDR3 spans 15 amino acids. The CDR3 protein is CAISSDRGRNQPQHF. The CDR3 nucleotides read TGTGCCATCAGCTCGGACAGGGGGCGGAATCAGCCCCAGCATTTT.

The gene calls are TRBV4-2 and TRBJ2-1; D is possibly TRBD2 (6 bases). V was clipped by 0 bases and J by 7 bases, with 19 bases between them. The CDR3 sequence is 17 residues long. The germline V gene encodes CDR1 LGHNA and CDR2 YNFKEQ. This chain's CDR3 is CASSQELTGELGNEQFF. The CDR3 coding sequence is TGTGCCAGCAGCCAAGAGCTGACGGGAGAGTTAGGTAATGAGCAGTTCTTC.

This chain connects TRBV7-2 to TRBJ2-7; D uncertain. The CDR3 spans 14 residues. The germline V gene has CDR1 SGHTA and CDR2 FQGNSA. V lost 0 bases, J lost 2 bases, and 8 bases lay in between. CDR3 protein: CASSLASPAYEQYF. The CDR3 DNA sequence: TGTGCCAGCAGCTTAGCCTCCCCAGCCTACGAGCAGTACTTC.

This chain links TRBV18 with TRBJ1-3, with TRBD1 matching over 7 bases. The CDR3 totals 18 residues. Looked up from germline, CDR1 is KGHSH and CDR2 is LQKENI. The J segment lost 0 bases and the V segment lost 4 bases, leaving 12 bases of the junction unmatched. The CDR3 sequence is CASSQLHKGQHSGNTIYF. The CDR3 DNA sequence: TGTGCCAGCTCACAATTGCATAAGGGACAGCACTCTGGAAACACCATATATTTT. Together with reference TRBV18 and TRBJ1-3, the CDR3 gives the full variable domain: NAGVMQNPRHLVRRRGQEARLRCSPMKGHSHVYWYRQLPEEGLKFMVYLQKENIIDESGMPKERFSAEFPKEGPSILRIQQVVRGDSAAYFCASSQLHKGQHSGNTIYFGEGSWLTVV.

This chain links TRBV29-1 with TRBJ2-7; D may be TRBD2 (6 bases). Germline V gene sequence: CDR1 SQVTM, CDR2 ANQGSEA. V lost 0 bases, J lost 3 bases, and 21 bases lay in between. This CDR3 region has 17 residues. In DNA, the CDR3 is TGCAGCGTTGAAGACCCCGGAGGTAGCGGTGTTGACTACGAGCAGTACTTC. Encoded protein: CSVEDPGGSGVDYEQYF.

The table lists this clone with a count of one. V is TRBV30 and J is TRBJ1-5, with a possible D match to TRBD1 (6 bases). Trimming shortened V by 5 bases and J by 2 bases, and 13 bases separated the two germline ends. Germline V gives CDR1 GTSNPN, CDR2 SVGIG (reference sequence). The length of the CDR3 is 14 residues. DNA for the CDR3: TGTGCCTGGGGCCCTGGACAGCGCAATCAGCCCCAGCATTTT. As protein: CAWGPGQRNQPQHF.

V gene TRBV5-1 combines with J gene TRBJ1-1, with TRBD1 matching 11 bases. This CDR3 is 16 amino acids long. Germline assignment: CDR1 SGHRS and CDR2 YFSETQ. Trimming at V came to 0 bases and at J to 4 bases, leaving 5 bases not matched to a gene. CDR3 sequence: CASSLASGTGGTEAFF. The CDR3 region has the DNA TGCGCCAGCAGCTTGGCCTCCGGGACAGGGGGCACTGAAGCTTTCTTT. The full variable domain, with the rest looked up from reference TRBV5-1 and TRBJ1-1, is KAGVTQTPRYLIKTRGQQVTLSCSPISGHRSVSWYQQTPGQGLQFLFEYFSETQRNKGNFPGRFSGRQFSNSRSEMNVSTLELGDSALYLCASSLASGTGGTEAFFGQGTRLTVV.

The chain is built from TRBV11-3 and TRBJ2-7, with D possibly TRBD2 on 5 matching bases. The CDR3 extends over 13 amino acids. Per germline, CDR1 SGHNT and CDR2 YENEEA. The V end was cut by 5 bases, the J end by 9 bases, with 17 bases between. As DNA, the CDR3 is TGTGCCAGCAGCGACCCCCCACTAGTGGCGCAGTACTTC. Protein sequence: CASSDPPLVAQYF.

This clone appeared once. J is TRBJ1-5 and V is TRBV6-1; no definite D call. Per germline, CDR1 MNHNS and CDR2 SASEGT. The V end was cut by 2 bases, the J end by 0 bases, with 8 bases between. The CDR3 contains 15 residues. In nucleotides, the CDR3 is TGTGCCAGCAGTGAACCAGTTAATAGCAATCAGCCCCAGCATTTT. Its translation: CASSEPVNSNQPQHF.

The CDR3 region has the DNA TGCAGCGTTGAGACGGAGGCCACAGATACGCAGTATTTT. It yields the protein CSVETEATDTQYF. The V call is TRBV29-1, the J call TRBJ2-3; TRBD2 is a possible D gene (5 bases). Trimming shortened V by 3 bases and J by 2 bases, and 9 bases separated the two germline ends. There are 13 residues in the CDR3. The germline gives CDR1 SQVTM, CDR2 ANQGSEA.

This clone has only a few counts. The rearrangement joins TRBV4-3 to TRBJ2-3; TRBD1 matches 7 bases. With V trimmed by 5 bases and J by 1 base, 9 bases remained unmatched. Germline V lookup: CDR1 LGHNA, CDR2 YSLEER. There are 16 residues in the CDR3. The CDR3 DNA sequence: TGCGCCAGCAGCGCAGGGACAGATCTTCGCACAGATACGCAGTATTTT. Translation: CASSAGTDLRTDTQYF.

This chain links TRBV5-6 with TRBJ1-3, with D possibly being TRBD1 (6 bases). CDR1 and CDR2 from the germline V gene are SGHDT and YYEEEE. This CDR3 contains 14 residues. Trimming took off 5 bases at V and 3 bases at J, with 12 bases between the two ends. The CDR3 region has the DNA TGTGCCAGCAGACCTGCAGGGGATGGAAACACCATATATTTT. Amino acids: CASRPAGDGNTIYF.

The rearrangement joins TRBV5-1 to TRBJ2-5; D possibly corresponds to TRBD2 (7 bases). Germline V gene sequence: CDR1 SGHRS, CDR2 YFSETQ. The CDR3 has 14 amino acids. Trimming removed 4 bases at V and 6 bases at J, with 16 bases between. CDR3 protein: CASSRRGGPQTQYF. In nucleotides, the CDR3 is TGCGCCAGCAGCCGGAGGGGGGGACCGCAGACCCAGTACTTC.

The V gene is TRBV6-5, the J gene TRBJ1-1, with a weak D call TRBD1 (6 bases). The CDR3 covers 13 residues. Germline-derived CDR1 and CDR2 are MNHEY and SVGAGI. The V gene lost 6 bases and the J gene lost 4 bases, with 12 bases spanning the gap. The CDR3 nucleotides read TGTGCCAGCAGAGATGAGGGGGTCACTGAAGCTTTCTTT. Translated: CASRDEGVTEAFF.